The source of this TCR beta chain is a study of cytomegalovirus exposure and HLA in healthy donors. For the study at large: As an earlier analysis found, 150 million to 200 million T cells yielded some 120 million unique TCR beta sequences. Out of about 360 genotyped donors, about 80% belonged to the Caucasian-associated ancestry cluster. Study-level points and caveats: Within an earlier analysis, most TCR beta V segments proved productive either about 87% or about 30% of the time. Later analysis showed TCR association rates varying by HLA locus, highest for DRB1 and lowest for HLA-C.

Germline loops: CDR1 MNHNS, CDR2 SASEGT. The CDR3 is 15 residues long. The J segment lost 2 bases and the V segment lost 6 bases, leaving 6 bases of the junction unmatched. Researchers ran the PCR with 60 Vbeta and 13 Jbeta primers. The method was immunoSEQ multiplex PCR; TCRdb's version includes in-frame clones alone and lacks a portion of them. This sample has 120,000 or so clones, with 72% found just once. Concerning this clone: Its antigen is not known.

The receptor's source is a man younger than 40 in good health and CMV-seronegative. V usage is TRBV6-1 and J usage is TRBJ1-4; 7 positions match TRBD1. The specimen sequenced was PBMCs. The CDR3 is CASRIDRDTNEKLFF. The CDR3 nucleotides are TGTGCCAGCAGAATTGACAGGGACACTAATGAAAAACTGTTTTTT.